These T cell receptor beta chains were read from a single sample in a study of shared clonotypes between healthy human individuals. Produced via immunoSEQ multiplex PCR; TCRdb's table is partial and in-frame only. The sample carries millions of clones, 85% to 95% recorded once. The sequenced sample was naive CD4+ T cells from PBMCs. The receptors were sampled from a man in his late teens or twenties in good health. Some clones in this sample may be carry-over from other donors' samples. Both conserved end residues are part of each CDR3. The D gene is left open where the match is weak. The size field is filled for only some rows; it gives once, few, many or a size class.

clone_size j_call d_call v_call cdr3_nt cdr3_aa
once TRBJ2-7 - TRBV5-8 TGTGCCAGCAGCTTGGTATTGGGGGGGCTAGACGAGCAGTACTTC CASSLVLGGLDEQYF
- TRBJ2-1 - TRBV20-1 TGCAGTGCTAACTCCCCCAATGAGCAGTTCTTC CSANSPNEQFF
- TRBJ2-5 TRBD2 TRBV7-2 TGTGCCAGCAGCTGGGCGGGAGGAGGTGAGACCCAGTACTTC CASSWAGGGETQYF
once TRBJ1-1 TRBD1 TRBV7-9 TGTGCCAGCAGCCCGACAGGGGGCGGACGTGAGAGCACTGAAGCTTTCTTT CASSPTGGGRESTEAFF
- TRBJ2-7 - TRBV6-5 TGTGCCAGCAGTTACCCAGGGGTTCGGGGGGAGCAGTACTTC CASSYPGVRGEQYF
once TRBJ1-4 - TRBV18 TGTGCCAGCTCCCACGGACGGGAAACTAATGAAAAACTGTTTTTT CASSHGRETNEKLFF
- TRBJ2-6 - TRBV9 TGTGCCAGCAGCGTAGTAGGGGCCATAGGGGCCAACGTCCTGACTTTC CASSVVGAIGANVLTF
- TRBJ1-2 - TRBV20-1 TGCAGTGCTCCCATAGGGTATGGCTACACCTTC CSAPIGYGYTF
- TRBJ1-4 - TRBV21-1 TGTGCCAGCAGCTCCGGGACGGGCCCTAATGAAAAACTGTTTTTT CASSSGTGPNEKLFF
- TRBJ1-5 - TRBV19 TGTGCCAGTAGTATTGCCGGGAGCCAGCCCCAGCATTTT CASSIAGSQPQHF
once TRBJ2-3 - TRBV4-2 TGTGCCAGCAGCCCTGCGGGGGATACGCAGTATTTT CASSPAGDTQYF
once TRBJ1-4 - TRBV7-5 TGTGTCAGAAGCTTAGCCAGACAGGCCGGGGGCGAAAAACTGTTTTTT CVRSLARQAGGEKLFF
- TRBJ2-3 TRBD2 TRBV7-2 TGTGCCAGCAGCTTGATTCCTAGCGGGAGCGGAACAGATACGCAGTATTTT CASSLIPSGSGTDTQYF
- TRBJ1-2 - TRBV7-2 TGTGCCAGCAGCTTAGTGCGGGGATCCAGTACTAACTATGGCTACACCTTC CASSLVRGSSTNYGYTF
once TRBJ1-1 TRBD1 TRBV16 TGTGCCAGCAGAGAAGATGGGACAGGGTTTTCGTCTGAAGCTTTCTTT CASREDGTGFSSEAFF
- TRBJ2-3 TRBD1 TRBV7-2 TGTGCCAGCAGCTCGACAGGGGGCGGGCCAGATACGCAGTATTTT CASSSTGGGPDTQYF
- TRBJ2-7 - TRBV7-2 - CASSLVVAGGTFPRYF
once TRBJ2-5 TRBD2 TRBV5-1 TGCGCCAGCAGCATACTAGCGGGAGTAATAGAGACCCAGTACTTC CASSILAGVIETQYF
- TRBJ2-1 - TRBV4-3 TGCGCCAGCAGCCCGAGGATCTCGAGCTCCTACAATGAGCAGTTCTTC CASSPRISSSYNEQFF
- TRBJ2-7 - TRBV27 TGTGCCAGCAGAAACCCGGGCGGACCCTCGTCCTACGAGCAGTACTTC CASRNPGGPSSYEQYF
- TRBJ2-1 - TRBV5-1 TGCGCCAGCAGCGACACAGGGCGTTCAGACAATGAGCAGTTCTTC CASSDTGRSDNEQFF
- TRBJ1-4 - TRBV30 TGTGCCTGGACCCCACGGGGGGCGGCTAATGAAAAACTGTTTTTT CAWTPRGAANEKLFF
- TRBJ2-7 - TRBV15 TGTGCCACCAGCAGAGATCTTTCCTACGAGCAGTACTTC CATSRDLSYEQYF
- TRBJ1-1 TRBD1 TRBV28 TGTGCCAGCAGTCAGGGGGGAAAAGCTGAAGCTTTCTTT CASSQGGKAEAFF
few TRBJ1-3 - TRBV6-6 TGTGCCAGCAGTCAATCTGGAAACACCATATATTTT CASSQSGNTIYF
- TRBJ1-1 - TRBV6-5 TGTGCCAGCCGGGGACCGGGGCTCACTGAAGCTTTCTTT CASRGPGLTEAFF
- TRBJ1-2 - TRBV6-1 TGTGCCAGCAGTTTTAGTCCGACTAACTATGGCTACACCTTC CASSFSPTNYGYTF
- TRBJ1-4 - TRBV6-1 TGTGCCAGCAGTCGAGGCGGGGGGGCTAATGAAAAACTGTTTTTT CASSRGGGANEKLFF
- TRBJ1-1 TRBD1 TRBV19 TGTGCCAGTAGGGGACAGGGCGCAGGGGAAGCTTTCTTT CASRGQGAGEAFF
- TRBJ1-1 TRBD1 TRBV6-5 TGTGCCAGCAGATGGACAGGGACCAACACTGAAGCTTTCTTT CASRWTGTNTEAFF
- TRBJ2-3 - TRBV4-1 TGCGCCAGCAGCCGCTTATCGGGTGCGGCAGATACGCAGTATTTT CASSRLSGAADTQYF
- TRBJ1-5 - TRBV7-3 TGTGCCAGCAGCTTGGACGGCAATCAGCCCCAGCATTTT CASSLDGNQPQHF
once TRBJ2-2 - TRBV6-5 TGTGCCAGCAGTTACGGGAGATGGACCGGGGAGCTGTTTTTT CASSYGRWTGELFF
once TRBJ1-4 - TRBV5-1 TGCGCCAGCAGCGAACGCTCAACTAATGAAAAACTGTTTTTT CASSERSTNEKLFF
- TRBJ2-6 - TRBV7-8 TGTGCCAGCAGCCAAGGGGGAGCACCGCATAGGACCAACGTCCTGACTTTC CASSQGGAPHRTNVLTF
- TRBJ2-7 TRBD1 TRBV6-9 TGTGCCAGCAGGGAGACAGGGCCTTCCTACGAGCAGTACTTC CASRETGPSYEQYF
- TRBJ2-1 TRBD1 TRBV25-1 TGTGCCAGCAGTGATACAAGGACAGGACTCAATGAGCAGTTCTTC CASSDTRTGLNEQFF